A single sample is the source of the 4 T cell receptor beta chains below, sequenced in a study of CD8 T cells in ankylosing spondylitis. TCRdb analysed the 5' RACE reads with MiXCR anew, one entry per CDR3 protein. This table has about 320,000 distinct CDR3 sequences, roughly 11% appearing once. Sequencing was done on a sample of blood, either unsorted or a sorted T cell fraction (not recorded which). The source of these receptors is a female donor with ankylosing spondylitis or in good health (not recorded which).

V gene TRBV5-1 combines with J gene TRBJ2-3, with 10 bases that match TRBD2. In germline, CDR1 is SGHRS, CDR2 YFSETQ. The CDR3 totals 15 residues. The V and J ends lost 5 bases and 2 bases, in that order; junction bases with no gene match: 5. The CDR3 bases are TGCGCCAGCAGGCCTAGCGGGAGTTTCACAGATACGCAGTATTTT. Its translation: CASRPSGSFTDTQYF.

This clonotype was observed at least ten times. The genes are TRBV20-1 and TRBJ2-5; 7 bases line up with TRBD1. The trim removed 4 bases at V and 2 bases at J, leaving 4 bases unmatched. The CDR3 is made up of 13 amino acids. Germline values: CDR1 DFQATT, CDR2 SNEGSKA (reference sequence). CDR3 nucleotide sequence: TGCAGTGCTACGACAGGGTTACAAGAGACCCAGTACTTC. It is translated as CSATTGLQETQYF.

The chain joins TRBV20-1 to TRBJ2-1, with TRBD2 as a possible D gene (6 bases). This CDR3 is built from 11 residues. Looked up from germline, CDR1 is DFQATT and CDR2 is SNEGSKA (reference sequence). Trimming removed 7 bases at V and 3 bases at J, with 7 bases between. The DNA of the CDR3 is TGCAGTGTGGGAGGCTACAATGAGCAGTTCTTC. Residues: CSVGGYNEQFF.

This clonotype was recorded many times. The rearrangement links TRBV12-3 or TRBV12-4 to TRBJ2-7; D perhaps matches TRBD1 (6 bases). V lost 7 bases and J lost 2, with 6 bases in between. This CDR3 is built from 11 residues. In DNA form, the CDR3 reads TGTGCCAGCACAGGGGCCTACGAGCAGTACTTC. Translation gives CASTGAYEQYF.